The 32 T cell receptor beta chains in this list originate from one sample, sequenced in a study of blood T cell repertoires in COVID-19. The table came from immunoSEQ multiplex PCR; TCRdb's copy has only in-frame clones and leaves some out. The sample includes roughly 43,000 clones, roughly 82% of them seen just once. Sequenced input: peripheral blood. The receptors derive from a woman between 55 and 75 years old with acute or convalescent COVID-19.

The chain couples TRBV7-6 to TRBJ2-1; 11 bases fit TRBD1. Germline assignment: CDR1 SGHVS and CDR2 FNYEAQ. This CDR3 region has 15 residues. J lost 6 bases, V lost 3 bases, and 4 bases had no gene match. The CDR3: CASSFGQGARNEQFF. For the CDR3, the DNA is TGTGCCAGCAGCTTCGGACAGGGGGCGCGCAATGAGCAGTTCTTC.

The V call is TRBV30, the J call TRBJ2-6; D might be TRBD2 (5 bases). V was trimmed by 0 bases and J by 2 bases, leaving 8 bases between them. CDR1 GTSNPN and CDR2 SVGIG come from the germline V gene (reference sequence). The length of the CDR3 is 15 residues. CDR3: CAWSVRGAGANVLTF. The CDR3 coding sequence is TGTGCCTGGAGTGTACGGGGAGCTGGGGCCAACGTCCTGACTTTC.

The chain carries TRBV3-1 (or the pseudogene TRBV3-2) and TRBJ1-2; D possibly corresponds to TRBD1 (5 bases). Per the germline V gene, CDR1 is LGHDT and CDR2 is YNNKEL (reference sequence). This CDR3 region has 15 residues. V gave up 0 bases and J gave up 7 bases, with 15 bases separating them. In DNA, the CDR3 is TGTGCCAGCAGCCAAGAGACCGGCGGGAGGGGTGGCTACACCTTC. The encoded protein is CASSQETGGRGGYTF.

This clone was counted a few times. The chain carries TRBV5-6 and TRBJ1-2; 7 bases map to TRBD1. The CDR3 sequence is 15 residues long. V shed 4 bases and J 6 bases; nucleotides not matched to a gene: 12. Germline V gene lookup returns CDR1 SGHDT and CDR2 YYEEEE. The CDR3: CASSTKTGRFDGYTF. CDR3 bases: TGTGCCAGCAGCACTAAGACAGGGAGGTTCGATGGCTACACCTTC.

For the CDR3, the DNA is TGTGCCAGTACCGAGTTGGACAGACTGAACACTGAAGCTTTCTTT. It is translated as CASTELDRLNTEAFF. This chain connects TRBV19 to TRBJ1-1, with a tentative D call TRBD1 (6 bases). The CDR3 sequence is 15 residues long. V gave up 7 bases and J gave up 0 bases, with 15 bases separating them. Germline CDR1 and CDR2: LNHDA and SQIVND (reference sequence).

A note on this clone: The sample carries other DNA sequences with the same CDR3. The chain is built from TRBV27 and TRBJ2-2; TRBD1 is a possible D gene (5 bases). The CDR3 consists of 14 residues. Trimming stripped 2 bases from V and 5 bases from J, with 9 bases between. The germline CDR1 and CDR2 sequences are MNHEY and SMNVEV (reference sequence). The CDR3 reads CASSLSGATGELFF. DNA for the CDR3: TGTGCCAGCAGTTTAAGTGGGGCGACCGGGGAGCTGTTTTTT.

This chain joins TRBV9 and TRBJ1-2; tentative D call: TRBD1 (6 bases). This CDR3 contains 13 residues. Germline V gives CDR1 SGDLS, CDR2 YYNGEE. The V gene lost 0 bases and the J gene lost 7 bases, with 10 bases spanning the gap. This CDR3 reads CASSVAQGSGYTF. The CDR3, as DNA: TGTGCCAGCAGCGTAGCGCAGGGGTCTGGCTACACCTTC.

CDR3 in amino acids: CASSGGGTGELFF. CDR3 DNA sequence: TGTGCCAGCTCGGGGGGCGGGACCGGGGAGCTGTTTTTT. This sequence joins TRBV6-6 and TRBJ2-2; TRBD2 is a possible D gene (7 bases). The CDR3 loop spans 13 amino acids. Per germline, CDR1 MNHNY and CDR2 SVGAGI (reference sequence). Deletions cut 8 bases from V and 5 bases from J, with 12 bases between.

The CDR3 nucleotides are TGCGCCAGCAGCTTCGGGACAGGATTGAACACTGAAGCTTTCTTT. As protein: CASSFGTGLNTEAFF. The chain is built from TRBV5-1 and TRBJ1-1; the match to TRBD1 covers 8 bases. The germline V gene has CDR1 SGHRS and CDR2 YFSETQ. J gave up 0 bases and V 2 bases, and 3 bases lay outside the gene matches. The CDR3 length is 15 residues.

The CDR3 DNA is TGCGCCAGCAGCTTGGGCGGGCTCCACTACAATGAGCAGTTCTTC. This codes for CASSLGGLHYNEQFF. The chain combines TRBV5-1 with TRBJ2-1, with a possible D match to TRBD2 (5 bases). The CDR3 loop spans 15 amino acids. CDR1 SGHRS and CDR2 YFSETQ come from the germline V gene. Trimming took 0 bases from V and 3 from J, leaving 10 bases between them. The entire variable domain, with the rest obtained from reference TRBV5-1 and TRBJ2-1, is as follows: KAGVTQTPRYLIKTRGQQVTLSCSPISGHRSVSWYQQTPGQGLQFLFEYFSETQRNKGNFPGRFSGRQFSNSRSEMNVSTLELGDSALYLCASSLGGLHYNEQFFGPGTRLTVL.

V usage is TRBV7-9 and J usage is TRBJ2-7, with TRBD1 matching 7 bases. The germline gives CDR1 SEHNR, CDR2 FQNEAQ (reference sequence). The ends lost 8 bases at V and 4 bases at J; junction bases unmatched: 8. This CDR3 region has 13 residues. The CDR3 here is CASGDRDVYEQYF. CDR3 in DNA: TGTGCCAGCGGCGACAGGGATGTATACGAGCAGTACTTC.

CDR3 sequence reads: CASSKTSGDSYEQYF. The CDR3 nucleotides are TGTGCCAGCAGCAAAACTAGCGGGGACTCCTACGAGCAGTACTTC. The V and J genes are TRBV11-1 and TRBJ2-7, with 10 bases identical to TRBD2. The V and J ends lost 5 bases and 0 bases, in that order; junction bases with no gene match: 4. The germline CDR1 and CDR2 sequences are SGHAT and FQDESV (reference sequence). This CDR3 is built from 15 residues.

The chain combines TRBV9 with TRBJ2-5; tentative D call: TRBD2 (6 bases). Germline V CDR1 and CDR2: SGDLS, YYNGEE. This CDR3 has 15 residues. Deletions cut 0 bases from V and 5 bases from J, with 14 bases between. As DNA, the CDR3 is TGTGCCAGCAGCGTAGTAGGAGGGGTCGGGGAGACCCAGTACTTC. Encoded protein: CASSVVGGVGETQYF.

The V and J genes are TRBV7-2 and TRBJ2-7; 7 bases are shared with TRBD2. CDR3 length equals 15 residues. CDR1 and CDR2 from the germline V gene are SGHTA and FQGNSA. The V segment lost 5 bases and the J segment 4 bases; nucleotides outside the gene matches: 11. The CDR3 loop is CASSPAPGGTYEQYF. The DNA for the CDR3 is TGTGCCAGCAGCCCCGCCCCGGGGGGAACATACGAGCAGTACTTC.

The rearrangement links TRBV10-3 to TRBJ1-4, with D unclear. Germline V gives CDR1 ENHRY, CDR2 SYGVKD. Trimming cost V 10 bases and J 5 bases, with 11 bases left between them. The CDR3 has 12 amino acids. The DNA for the CDR3 is TGTGCCACCTCGGACTCCAATGAAAAACTGTTTTTT. Translation gives CATSDSNEKLFF.

The rearrangement joins TRBV4-3 to TRBJ1-2, with unresolved D. CDR3 length: 14 residues. Trimming left V 0 bases short and J 6 bases short, with 11 bases between. CDR1 LGHNA and CDR2 YSLEER come from the germline V gene. This CDR3 reads CASSQDRRGNGYTF. The CDR3, as DNA: TGCGCCAGCAGCCAAGATAGGAGAGGGAATGGCTACACCTTC.

The chain couples TRBV29-1 to TRBJ1-4; 9 positions agree with TRBD1. Trimming took 6 bases from V and 7 from J; bases not matched to a gene: 9. From germline, CDR1 is SQVTM and CDR2 ANQGSEA. The CDR3 runs 14 residues. The CDR3 DNA sequence: TGCAGCGTCTCTACCGGGACAGGGAGTGAAAAACTGTTTTTT. Its protein product is CSVSTGTGSEKLFF.

V gene TRBV19 combines with J gene TRBJ2-2; 7 nucleotides match TRBD2. CDR1 LNHDA and CDR2 SQIVND come from the germline V gene (reference sequence). The CDR3 covers 12 residues. Trimming took 8 bases from V and 7 from J; bases not matched to a gene: 4. The CDR3 bases are TGTGCCAGTGCAGGGAGGGGCGGGGAGCTGTTTTTT. It is translated as CASAGRGGELFF.

This rearrangement joins TRBV19 to TRBJ2-3; 8 bases are a match to TRBD1. CDR3 size: 12 residues. The germline V gene encodes CDR1 LNHDA and CDR2 SQIVND (reference sequence). Trimming took 8 bases from V and 3 from J; bases not matched to a gene: 1. DNA of the CDR3: TGTGCCAGTGGACAGGGTACAGATACGCAGTATTTT. It codes for CASGQGTDTQYF.

The chain joins TRBV19 to TRBJ2-6; unclear D gene. Germline loops: CDR1 LNHDA, CDR2 SQIVND (reference sequence). CDR3 length: 15 residues. Trimming removed 1 base at V and 4 bases at J, with 8 bases between. The CDR3 spells CASSIVHAGANVLTF. In nucleotides, the CDR3 is TGTGCCAGTAGTATAGTCCACGCGGGGGCCAACGTCCTGACTTTC.

CDR3 in amino acids: CASSQVGFTGELFF. CDR3 DNA: TGCGCCAGCAGCCAAGTCGGGTTCACCGGGGAGCTGTTTTTT. The gene calls are TRBV4-1 and TRBJ2-2; D is unresolved. The CDR3 consists of 14 residues. Trimming stripped 1 base from V and 4 bases from J, with 7 bases between. Germline CDR1 reads MGHRA; CDR2 reads YSYEKL.

This clone appeared a single time. The rearrangement joins TRBV5-1 to TRBJ1-1; D is perhaps TRBD1 (6 bases). The germline V gene encodes CDR1 SGHRS and CDR2 YFSETQ. V lost 0 bases and J lost 1, with 10 bases in between. This CDR3 has 15 residues. Written as DNA, the CDR3 is TGCGCCAGCAGCTTGGCCGGGGGGCAGAACACTGAAGCTTTCTTT. This sequence encodes CASSLAGGQNTEAFF. Combining the CDR3 with reference TRBV5-1 and TRBJ1-1 gives the whole variable domain KAGVTQTPRYLIKTRGQQVTLSCSPISGHRSVSWYQQTPGQGLQFLFEYFSETQRNKGNFPGRFSGRQFSNSRSEMNVSTLELGDSALYLCASSLAGGQNTEAFFGQGTRLTVV.

The chain employs TRBV30 and TRBJ2-3; 8 bases map to TRBD2. Germline-derived CDR1 and CDR2 are GTSNPN and SVGIG (reference sequence). V was pared by 5 bases and J by 0 bases, with 22 bases of the junction left unmatched. The length of the CDR3 is 20 residues. DNA of the CDR3: TGTGCCTGGGACAACCTGCTCCCCCCCGGCGGGGGGTTTAGCACAGATACGCAGTATTTT. Translating gives CAWDNLLPPGGGFSTDTQYF.

There are many counts of this clone. The J gene is TRBJ1-2, the V gene TRBV7-9, with no clear D. The germline V gene has CDR1 SEHNR and CDR2 FQNEAQ (reference sequence). This CDR3 has 13 amino acids. V was cut by 5 bases and J by 4 bases, with 11 bases left in between. The chain's CDR3 is CASSDHRSYGYTF. In DNA form, the CDR3 reads TGTGCCAGCAGCGACCACAGATCCTATGGCTACACCTTC.

This clone was observed a single time. The chain combines TRBV19 with TRBJ1-5; D remains unclear. The germline gives CDR1 LNHDA, CDR2 SQIVND (reference sequence). The CDR3 extends over 14 amino acids. Trimming removed 5 bases at V and 4 bases at J, with 12 bases between. The CDR3 spells CASSVRAGNQPQHF. The DNA for the CDR3 is TGTGCCAGTAGTGTGAGGGCCGGGAATCAGCCCCAGCATTTT.

The rearrangement links TRBV30 to TRBJ1-5, with D unresolved. The CDR3 contains 14 residues. V dropped 0 bases and J dropped 4 bases, with 10 bases sitting between them. In germline, CDR1 is GTSNPN, CDR2 SVGIG (reference sequence). In DNA form, the CDR3 reads TGTGCCTGGAGTGTCAGGTGGGTTAATCAGCCCCAGCATTTT. Amino acids: CAWSVRWVNQPQHF.

V and J are TRBV5-4 and TRBJ1-4, with D perhaps matching TRBD1 (5 bases). Deletions cut 4 bases from V and 0 bases from J, with 10 bases between. This CDR3 comprises 15 residues. The V gene's germline CDR1 is SGHNT and CDR2 YYREEE (reference sequence). The CDR3 sequence: CASSIRGTTNEKLFF. DNA of the CDR3: TGTGCCAGCAGCATTCGGGGGACAACTAATGAAAAACTGTTTTTT.

The chain has TRBV6-5 and TRBJ1-3, with unresolved D. Trimming took 5 bases from V and 4 from J, leaving 9 bases between them. From germline, CDR1 is MNHEY and CDR2 SVGAGI. The CDR3 totals 13 residues. CDR3 sequence (DNA): TGTGCCAGCAGTCTAAATTCCGGAAACACCATATATTTT. This gives the protein CASSLNSGNTIYF.

The chain employs TRBV3-1 (or the pseudogene TRBV3-2) and TRBJ1-2; D gene uncertain. The length of the CDR3 is 13 residues. Trimming left V 0 bases short and J 8 bases short, with 10 bases between. Germline CDR1 and CDR2: LGHDT and YNNKEL (reference sequence). The CDR3 reads CASSQDPSRGYTF. CDR3 bases: TGTGCCAGCAGCCAAGACCCATCGCGGGGCTACACCTTC.

The genes are TRBV5-1 and TRBJ1-1; unclear D gene. CDR3 length: 14 amino acids. The V gene's germline CDR1 is SGHRS and CDR2 YFSETQ. V lost 0 bases and J lost 1, with 7 bases in between. Here the CDR3 DNA reads TGCGCCAGCAGCTTGGGAGTCGCGAACACTGAAGCTTTCTTT. This encodes CASSLGVANTEAFF.

This clone was observed a handful of times. CDR3 in amino acids: CASSDLAGGEQFF. The CDR3 coding sequence is TGTGCCAGCAGTGATCTAGCGGGGGGGGAGCAGTTCTTC. The V call is TRBV6-2 or TRBV6-3, the J call TRBJ2-1, with 12 bases matching TRBD2. The CDR3 has 13 residues. V shed 5 bases and J 10 bases; nucleotides not matched to a gene: 3. CDR1 is MNHEY and CDR2 is SVGEGT in the germline V gene.

The chain joins TRBV19 to TRBJ1-2, with 7 positions matching TRBD1. V was pared by 6 bases and J by 3 bases, with 1 base of the junction left unmatched. Looked up from germline, CDR1 is LNHDA and CDR2 is SQIVND (reference sequence). The CDR3 is 12 amino acids. The CDR3: CASRTGYYGYTF. Written as DNA, the CDR3 is TGTGCCAGTAGGACAGGGTACTATGGCTACACCTTC.